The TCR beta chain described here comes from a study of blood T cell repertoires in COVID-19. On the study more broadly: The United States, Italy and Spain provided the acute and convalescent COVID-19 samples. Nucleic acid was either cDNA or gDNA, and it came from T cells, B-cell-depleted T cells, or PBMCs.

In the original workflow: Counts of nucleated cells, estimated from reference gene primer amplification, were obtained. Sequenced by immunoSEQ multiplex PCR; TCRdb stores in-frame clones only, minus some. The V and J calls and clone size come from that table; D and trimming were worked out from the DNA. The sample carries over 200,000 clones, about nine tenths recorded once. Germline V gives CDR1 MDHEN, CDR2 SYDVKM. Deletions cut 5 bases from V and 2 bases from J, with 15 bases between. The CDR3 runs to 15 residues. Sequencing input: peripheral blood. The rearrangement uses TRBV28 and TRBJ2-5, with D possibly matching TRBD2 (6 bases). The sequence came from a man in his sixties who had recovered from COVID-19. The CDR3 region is CASSVGLGGQETQYF. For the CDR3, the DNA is TGTGCCAGCAGTGTAGGGCTCGGGGGACAAGAGACCCAGTACTTC.